There are a few counts of the clone carrying this T cell receptor beta chain. CDR3 length equals 14 residues. CDR1 MDHEN and CDR2 SYDVKM come from the germline V gene. Deletions cut 2 bases from V and 5 bases from J, with 12 bases between. The sample comes from a study of cytomegalovirus exposure and HLA in healthy donors. Primers: 60 Vbeta forward and 13 Jbeta reverse. The method was immunoSEQ multiplex PCR; TCRdb's version includes in-frame clones alone and lacks a portion of them. The table records 200,000 to 250,000 clones, about three quarters of them present only once. The sequenced material came from PBMCs. The sequence was collected from a woman aged 55-69 years in good health and CMV-seropositive. The chain links TRBV28 to TRBJ1-2, with D tentatively TRBD1 (6 bases). The CDR3 reads CASSLGRGGYGYTF. The CDR3, as DNA: TGTGCCAGCAGTTTAGGGAGAGGGGGTTATGGCTACACCTTC.